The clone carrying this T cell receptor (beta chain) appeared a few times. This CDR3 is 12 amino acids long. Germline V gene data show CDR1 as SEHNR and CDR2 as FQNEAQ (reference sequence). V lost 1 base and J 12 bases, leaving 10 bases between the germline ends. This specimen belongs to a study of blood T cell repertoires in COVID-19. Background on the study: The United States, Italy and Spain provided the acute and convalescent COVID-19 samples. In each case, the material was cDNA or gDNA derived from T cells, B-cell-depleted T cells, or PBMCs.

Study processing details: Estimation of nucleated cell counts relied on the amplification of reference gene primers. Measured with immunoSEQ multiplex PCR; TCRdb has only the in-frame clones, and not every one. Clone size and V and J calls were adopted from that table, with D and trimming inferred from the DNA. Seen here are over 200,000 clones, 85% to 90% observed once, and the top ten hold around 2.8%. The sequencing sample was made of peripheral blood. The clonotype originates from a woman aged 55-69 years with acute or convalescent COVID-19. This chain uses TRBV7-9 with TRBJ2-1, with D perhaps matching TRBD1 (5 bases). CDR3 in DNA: TGTGCCAGCAGCTTAGATCTCAGGGTGCAGTTCTTC. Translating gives CASSLDLRVQFF.